These 3 T cell receptor beta chains were sequenced from one sample in a study of CD8 T cells in Susac syndrome. An input of about 0.5 to 1 ug of RNA was subjected to reverse transcription using random hexamers. TCRdb analysed the immunoSEQ multiplex PCR reads with MiXCR anew, one entry per CDR3 protein. The sample has about 73,000 distinct CDR3 sequences; approximately 94% are singletons. The sequencing sample was made of CD8+ T cells from PBMCs. Receptors were obtained from a human donor with multiple sclerosis.

This sequence joins TRBV30 and TRBJ2-3; unclear D gene. Between the trimmed V and J ends, which lost 2 bases and 6 bases, there was a span of 15 bases. CDR3 size: 14 residues. The V gene's germline CDR1 is GTSNPN and CDR2 SVGIG (reference sequence). CDR3 DNA: TGTGCCTGGAGTTCTGGAAGCGAGTGGGATACGCAGTATTTT. Amino acids: CAWSSGSEWDTQYF.

The gene calls are TRBV10-3 and TRBJ1-1; D is uncertain. Germline loops: CDR1 ENHRY, CDR2 SYGVKD. The CDR3 spans 13 residues. Trimming shortened V by 2 bases and J by 8 bases, and 12 bases separated the two germline ends. CDR3 protein: CAISEGPDEEAFF. As DNA, the CDR3 is TGTGCCATCAGTGAGGGCCCGGACGAAGAAGCTTTCTTT.

The V call is TRBV24-1, the J call TRBJ1-4; TRBD1 is a possible D gene (5 bases). Germline V gene sequence: CDR1 KGHDR, CDR2 SFDVKD. CDR3 length equals 14 residues. CDR3 amino acids: CKDKIRVTNEKLFF. Written as DNA, the CDR3 is TGTAAGGACAAGATCAGAGTGACTAATGAAAAACTGTTTTTT.